These T cell receptor beta chains were read from a single sample in a study of Ad26.COV2.S vaccination and SARS-CoV-2 variants. The data were produced by immunoSEQ multiplex PCR, yet TCRdb's version contains in-frame clones alone and is incomplete. The sample carries about 240,000 clones, approximately 88% recorded once. Sequenced material: peripheral blood, taken in a trial of Ad26.COV2.S vaccine versus placebo. Source of these receptors: a person aged 18-65 years who received the Ad26.COV2.S COVID-19 vaccine or a placebo. CDR3s include the opening cysteine and the closing phenylalanine or tryptophan. The D gene is left open where the match is weak. Not all rows give a size; the values are once, few, many and, for expanded clones, a class.

CDR3 length: 14; J gene: TRBJ2-7; D gene: TRBD1; clone size: NA; V gene: TRBV27; CDR3 DNA: TGTGCCAGCAGTGAACAGGGGGCCACCTACGAGCAGTACTTC; CDR3 protein: CASSEQGATYEQYF
CDR3 length: 13; J gene: TRBJ2-1; D gene: NA; clone size: NA; V gene: TRBV12-3/TRBV12-4; CDR3 DNA: TGTGCCAGCAGTTTAAGCACTAGGGGTGAGCAGTTCTTC; CDR3 protein: CASSLSTRGEQFF
CDR3 length: 13; J gene: TRBJ2-1; D gene: TRBD1; clone size: once; V gene: TRBV9; CDR3 DNA: TGTGCCAGCAGCGTAACAGGGGGCAATGAGCAGTTCTTC; CDR3 protein: CASSVTGGNEQFF
CDR3 length: 14; J gene: TRBJ1-2; D gene: NA; clone size: NA; V gene: TRBV7-2; CDR3 DNA: TGTGCCAGCAGCTTAGGGGCGGGATACTATGGCTACACCTTC; CDR3 protein: CASSLGAGYYGYTF
CDR3 length: 15; J gene: TRBJ1-6; D gene: NA; clone size: NA; V gene: TRBV9; CDR3 DNA: TGTGCCAGCAGGAGAGGAGGGGTAATAGATTCACCCCTCCACTTT; CDR3 protein: CASRRGGVIDSPLHF
CDR3 length: 17; J gene: TRBJ1-2; D gene: TRBD1; clone size: NA; V gene: TRBV19; CDR3 DNA: TGTGCCAGTAACAAAAGGGGGGGACAGACCTTTAACTATGGCTACACCTTC; CDR3 protein: CASNKRGGQTFNYGYTF
CDR3 length: 17; J gene: TRBJ1-1; D gene: NA; clone size: NA; V gene: TRBV5-1; CDR3 DNA: TGCGCCAGCAGCTTGGTCCCGGGGGCAGGAGTGAACACTGAAGCTTTCTTT; CDR3 protein: CASSLVPGAGVNTEAFF
CDR3 length: 16; J gene: TRBJ2-5; D gene: TRBD1; clone size: once; V gene: TRBV5-1; CDR3 DNA: TGCGCCAGCAGCGGCGACAGGGGTCCAACTCAAGAGACCCAGTACTTC; CDR3 protein: CASSGDRGPTQETQYF
CDR3 length: 16; J gene: TRBJ2-2; D gene: TRBD2; clone size: NA; V gene: TRBV5-1; CDR3 DNA: TGCGCCAGCAGCCCCGCGGGACTAGCGGGAGTCGGGGAGCTGTTTTTT; CDR3 protein: CASSPAGLAGVGELFF
CDR3 length: 13; J gene: TRBJ1-2; D gene: NA; clone size: NA; V gene: TRBV9; CDR3 DNA: TGTGCCAGCAGCGTTAGGGACATAGATGGCTACACCTTC; CDR3 protein: CASSVRDIDGYTF
CDR3 length: 15; J gene: TRBJ1-2; D gene: TRBD1; clone size: NA; V gene: TRBV18; CDR3 DNA: TGTGCCAGCTCATCGAACCGGGACAGGGGGCGTCGAGATGCCTTC; CDR3 protein: CASSSNRDRGRRDAF
CDR3 length: 16; J gene: TRBJ2-3; D gene: NA; clone size: NA; V gene: TRBV7-6; CDR3 DNA: TGTGCCAGCAGCCCATATTCGGGGCAGTTGACAGATACGCAGTATTTT; CDR3 protein: CASSPYSGQLTDTQYF
CDR3 length: 17; J gene: TRBJ2-2; D gene: TRBD1; clone size: NA; V gene: TRBV27; CDR3 DNA: TGTGCCAGCAGTTTTTACGGATTTTGGACAGGCATCGGGGAGCTGTTTTTT; CDR3 protein: CASSFYGFWTGIGELFF
CDR3 length: 17; J gene: TRBJ2-1; D gene: NA; clone size: few; V gene: TRBV19; CDR3 DNA: TGTGCCAGTAGTGACCCGTCGGCTAGTATTAGAAACAATGAGCAGTTCTTC; CDR3 protein: CASSDPSASIRNNEQFF
CDR3 length: 18; J gene: TRBJ2-2; D gene: NA; clone size: NA; V gene: TRBV7-9; CDR3 DNA: TGTGCCAGCAGCTTATATTACGTCGGCGACTTCCCGACCGGGGAGCTGTTTTTT; CDR3 protein: CASSLYYVGDFPTGELFF
CDR3 length: 15; J gene: TRBJ1-4; D gene: TRBD1; clone size: NA; V gene: TRBV19; CDR3 DNA: TGTGCCAGTCGCTACGGACAGGCCACTAATGAAAAACTGTTTTTT; CDR3 protein: CASRYGQATNEKLFF
CDR3 length: 13; J gene: TRBJ2-5; D gene: NA; clone size: NA; V gene: TRBV19; CDR3 DNA: TGTGCCAGTAGATTACAGGGGGGGGAGACCCAGTACTTC; CDR3 protein: CASRLQGGETQYF
CDR3 length: 15; J gene: TRBJ2-5; D gene: NA; clone size: NA; V gene: TRBV4-3; CDR3 DNA: TGCGCCAGCAGCCAAGATGGAGGTGGCCCGGAGACCCAGTACTTC; CDR3 protein: CASSQDGGGPETQYF
CDR3 length: 11; J gene: TRBJ2-7; D gene: NA; clone size: once; V gene: TRBV20-1; CDR3 DNA: TGCAGTGCTAGGATATCCTACGAGCAGTACTTC; CDR3 protein: CSARISYEQYF
CDR3 length: 15; J gene: TRBJ1-5; D gene: TRBD1; clone size: NA; V gene: TRBV5-5; CDR3 DNA: TGTGCCAGCAGCTTGAAGGCGCAGGGGGCTCAGCCCCAGCATTTT; CDR3 protein: CASSLKAQGAQPQHF
CDR3 length: 16; J gene: TRBJ1-6; D gene: TRBD1; clone size: once; V gene: TRBV4-3; CDR3 DNA: TGCGCCAGCAGCCAAGATGGGGGGACAGGCAATTCACCCCTCCACTTT; CDR3 protein: CASSQDGGTGNSPLHF
CDR3 length: 16; J gene: TRBJ1-3; D gene: NA; clone size: once; V gene: TRBV5-4; CDR3 DNA: TGTGCCAGCCATAGCACGGCAGGATCCTCCGGAAACACCATATATTTT; CDR3 protein: CASHSTAGSSGNTIYF
CDR3 length: 15; J gene: TRBJ2-3; D gene: TRBD1; clone size: NA; V gene: TRBV9; CDR3 DNA: TGTGCCAGCAGCGCACAGGGGATCGGTTCAGATACGCAGTATTTT; CDR3 protein: CASSAQGIGSDTQYF
CDR3 length: 14; J gene: TRBJ2-5; D gene: NA; clone size: once; V gene: TRBV11-2; CDR3 DNA: TGTGCCAGCAGCAGGACAGGGAGGGGAGAGACCCAGTACTTC; CDR3 protein: CASSRTGRGETQYF
CDR3 length: 15; J gene: TRBJ1-1; D gene: NA; clone size: NA; V gene: TRBV3-1/TRBV3-2; CDR3 DNA: TGTGCCAGCAGCCTCTACAGTACTTCCAACACTGAAGCTTTCTTT; CDR3 protein: CASSLYSTSNTEAFF
CDR3 length: 15; J gene: TRBJ2-3; D gene: NA; clone size: NA; V gene: TRBV19; CDR3 DNA: TGTGCCAGTAGATCGCCAGGGGAAAGAGCAGATACGCAGTATTTT; CDR3 protein: CASRSPGERADTQYF
CDR3 length: 15; J gene: TRBJ2-7; D gene: TRBD1; clone size: once; V gene: TRBV6-1; CDR3 DNA: TGTGCCAGCAGTGAACTCGACAGGGCCCCCTACGAGCAGTACTTC; CDR3 protein: CASSELDRAPYEQYF
CDR3 length: 15; J gene: TRBJ2-1; D gene: NA; clone size: NA; V gene: TRBV7-3; CDR3 DNA: TGTGCCAGCAGCTTAATGGGCGACTCCTACAATGAGCAGTTCTTC; CDR3 protein: CASSLMGDSYNEQFF
CDR3 length: 14; J gene: TRBJ2-3; D gene: NA; clone size: NA; V gene: TRBV6-5; CDR3 DNA: TGTGCCAGCAGGGGAACAGGGTCGACAGATACGCAGTATTTT; CDR3 protein: CASRGTGSTDTQYF
CDR3 length: 15; J gene: TRBJ2-7; D gene: TRBD1; clone size: NA; V gene: TRBV4-3; CDR3 DNA: TGCGCCAGCAGCCAGGGACAGGAGGTCCTCTACGAGCAGTACTTC; CDR3 protein: CASSQGQEVLYEQYF
CDR3 length: 15; J gene: TRBJ2-2; D gene: TRBD2; clone size: NA; V gene: TRBV27; CDR3 DNA: TGTGCCAGCAGTCTAGCGGGGGGTAAGACCGGGGAGCTGTTTTTT; CDR3 protein: CASSLAGGKTGELFF
CDR3 length: 14; J gene: TRBJ2-7; D gene: TRBD1; clone size: NA; V gene: TRBV11-2; CDR3 DNA: TGTGCCAGCTCGGGGGGACAGGGACCTTACGAGCAGTACTTC; CDR3 protein: CASSGGQGPYEQYF
CDR3 length: 15; J gene: TRBJ1-5; D gene: NA; clone size: NA; V gene: TRBV6-1; CDR3 DNA: TGTGCCAGCAGTGACCCGAGAGGGGAGGATCAGCCCCAGCATTTT; CDR3 protein: CASSDPRGEDQPQHF
CDR3 length: 16; J gene: TRBJ1-2; D gene: TRBD1; clone size: NA; V gene: TRBV29-1; CDR3 DNA: TGCAGCGCCGGGATCCCGGGGGAGGGGGCTGTCAATGGCTACACCTTC; CDR3 protein: CSAGIPGEGAVNGYTF
CDR3 length: 10; J gene: TRBJ1-2; D gene: NA; clone size: NA; V gene: TRBV12-3/TRBV12-4; CDR3 DNA: TGTGCCAGCAGTTTTTATGGCTACACCTTC; CDR3 protein: CASSFYGYTF
CDR3 length: 15; J gene: TRBJ2-7; D gene: NA; clone size: NA; V gene: TRBV28; CDR3 DNA: TGTGCCAGCAGCCCTCCCCCTATACCTACCTACGAGCAGTACTTC; CDR3 protein: CASSPPPIPTYEQYF
CDR3 length: 15; J gene: TRBJ2-6; D gene: NA; clone size: NA; V gene: TRBV18; CDR3 DNA: TGTGCCAGCTCACCGATGAGCTCTGGGGCCAACGTCCTGACTTTC; CDR3 protein: CASSPMSSGANVLTF
CDR3 length: 16; J gene: TRBJ1-6; D gene: NA; clone size: NA; V gene: TRBV6-6; CDR3 DNA: TGTGCCAGCAGCCCCCGCCCGCCTGTCCTATTTTCACCCCTCCACTTT; CDR3 protein: CASSPRPPVLFSPLHF
CDR3 length: 11; J gene: TRBJ2-1; D gene: NA; clone size: NA; V gene: TRBV6-5; CDR3 DNA: TGTGCCAGCAGCCTAAGGAGTGAGCAGTTCTTC; CDR3 protein: CASSLRSEQFF
CDR3 length: 15; J gene: TRBJ2-3; D gene: NA; clone size: NA; V gene: TRBV30; CDR3 DNA: TGTGCCTGGAGCCCGGGGACAGCGGGTAGAGATACGCAGTATTTT; CDR3 protein: CAWSPGTAGRDTQYF
CDR3 length: 15; J gene: TRBJ2-1; D gene: TRBD2; clone size: NA; V gene: TRBV7-9; CDR3 DNA: TGTGCCAGCAGTCTAGCGGGGGGGCCTTACAATGAGCAGTTCTTC; CDR3 protein: CASSLAGGPYNEQFF
CDR3 length: 11; J gene: TRBJ2-5; D gene: NA; clone size: NA; V gene: TRBV28; CDR3 DNA: TGTGCCCTAGGAAGGGAAGAGACCCAGTACTTC; CDR3 protein: CALGREETQYF
CDR3 length: 15; J gene: TRBJ2-7; D gene: TRBD1; clone size: NA; V gene: TRBV18; CDR3 DNA: TGTGCCAGCTCACCACCGCGACAGGGGCCCAGCGAGCAGTACTTC; CDR3 protein: CASSPPRQGPSEQYF
CDR3 length: 14; J gene: TRBJ1-1; D gene: NA; clone size: NA; V gene: TRBV27; CDR3 DNA: TGTGCCAGCAGTTTCCAGGGGTTGAACACTGAAGCTTTCTTT; CDR3 protein: CASSFQGLNTEAFF
CDR3 length: 13; J gene: TRBJ1-1; D gene: NA; clone size: NA; V gene: TRBV7-2; CDR3 DNA: TGTGCCAGCAGCTTAGGGCAGGGCCTTGAAGCTTTCTTT; CDR3 protein: CASSLGQGLEAFF
CDR3 length: 14; J gene: TRBJ2-5; D gene: TRBD2; clone size: NA; V gene: TRBV9; CDR3 DNA: TGTGCCAGCAGCGGCGGACTAGCGGGAGAGACCCAGTACTTC; CDR3 protein: CASSGGLAGETQYF